This T cell receptor (beta chain) comes out of a study of cytomegalovirus exposure and HLA in healthy donors (dated by TCRdb to about 2017). Regarding the complete study: A later analysis indicated that the 90 to 150 validation repertoires were generated on the platform also employed for the roughly 720 repertoires of the first cohort. The study aimed to test whether signatures of past pathogen exposure could be identified by cataloging public T cell receptors. Along with the approximately 700-subject first cohort, a separate validation cohort of over a hundred different subjects was used. High-throughput TCR immunosequencing, statistical association of individual TCRs with disease status, and machine learning were combined to predict cytomegalovirus infection status. Summary of the overall study and its limitations: Most TCR sequences were observed very rarely across donors, whereas some public TCRs were present in many individuals. The study listed 150 to 200 TCR beta chains as associated with cytomegalovirus. In both the original and validation cohorts, the classifier was reported to diagnose cytomegalovirus status with high specificity and sensitivity. In vitro tests confirmed that three of the cytomegalovirus-associated TCR beta chains recognize cytomegalovirus antigens. The validation cohort had no HLA typing available for a later analysis, so co-occurrence within that cohort was assessed over all 130 or so repertoires. According to the authors, the approach could potentially be generalized to other disease states and immunological phenotypes. Of the cluster scores, around 95% were above 0 in a later analysis, which found that TCRs clustered in the first cohort also tended to co-occur in the 120 or so validation repertoires.

Libraries were built with the immunoSEQ multiplex PCR assay. The paper's data handling went like this. A statistical classification framework was built to diagnose cytomegalovirus status from the catalog of TCR beta chain sequences. TCRdb re-hosts the immuneACCESS table, in-frame sequences only. Its copies lack some clones; in the studies checked, an unresolved V gene accounts for under half of them, and the cause for the rest is not known. The V and J calls and clone size are taken from that table; D and trimming were inferred from the DNA. Present in this sample are 75,000 to 85,000 clones, roughly 88% of which were seen just once. The ten largest account for 2.1% of the sample. As to this clone: Its antigen remains unidentified. Base qualities were left out, and no much larger clone turns up one base away.

Donors formed part of the validation cohort, which comprised over a hundred subjects and was distinct from the first cohort of 666 subjects. Sequencing was performed on PBMCs. The clonotype originates from a man aged 30 to 39 in good health and CMV-seronegative.

The nucleotides are TGTGCCAGCAAGCCCCTAGGGGTAACTGAAGCTTTCTTT. It is translated as CASKPLGVTEAFF. The sequence links TRBV27 to TRBJ1-1; TRBD1 is a weak D gene call, 5 bases matching. V is pared back by 7 bases and J by 5 bases, with 14 bases lying between the germline termini. CDR1 and CDR2 were assigned from the germline V gene (reference sequence) as MNHEY and SMNVEV. The CDR3 spans 13 residues, from the cysteine through the phenylalanine. CDR3 DNA only is kept here, 39 bases in frame from base 1.